The rows below give T cell receptor beta chains drawn from one sample of a study of shared clonotypes between healthy human individuals. Libraries were prepared by immunoSEQ multiplex PCR; TCRdb keeps only in-frame clonotypes and omits some of them. The table lists over a million clones, around 82% of them singletons. Sequenced input: memory CD4+ T cells from PBMCs. The receptor set was obtained from a young man in good health. Some clones in this sample may be carry-over from other donors' samples. Both conserved end residues are part of each CDR3.

v_gene	CDR3aa
TRBV18	CASSPTANTGELFF
TRBV14	CASSRDREIVTGELFF
TRBV7-9	CASLHPRTGFTDTQYF
TRBV14	CASSQGEETQYF
TRBV5-1	CASSNRGRGEDGYTF
TRBV7-2	CASSLGGRPAGTYEQYF
TRBV27	CASSHHPTGGFWDRWETQYF
TRBV5-1	CASSLLGELFF
TRBV5-6	CASSPAPLSGNTIYF
TRBV5-1	CASSPTRGNTDTQYF
TRBV7-9	CASSSVGLEQETQYF
TRBV6-6	CASSSPRDGQETQYF
TRBV4-1	CASSQSGYTDTQYF
TRBV7-2	CASSFSGRANTGELFF
TRBV18	CASSPDSAGNTIYF
TRBV5-1	CASSLAARGSGNTIYF
TRBV11-2	CASSLDQYQTPYGYTF
TRBV6-5	CASSLQNGGTEAFF
TRBV28	CASSLSDRAGYGYTF
TRBV7-3	CASSFTGGDGYTF
TRBV5-1	CASSLGGQPYNEQFF
TRBV18	CASFLAGDTDTQYF
TRBV5-1	CASSDVTGFPETQYF
TRBV30	CAWSGLAARNEQFF
TRBV30	CAWSKVTNLGETQYF
TRBV30	CAWSGLAGETLMEQYF
TRBV5-8	CASSIREPETQYF
TRBV5-1	CASSLAGGQGYEQYF
TRBV29-1	CSVVAGQHTNTEAFF
TRBV7-9	CASSFTGAFLGNTEAFF
TRBV5-4	CASSPGRGGPGELFF